Sequencing of this T cell receptor beta chain was carried out in a study of PD-1 blockade in classical Hodgkin lymphoma. About the study: Once every 2 weeks, patients received intravenous nivolumab at 3 mg/kg. Findings and caveats of the study: By C4D1, CD4+ diversity increased significantly, especially in complete responders.

Each patient relapsed following autologous stem cell transplantation, and prior brentuximab vedotin exposure differed. This clone was detected once. The antigen is undetermined. Clones were sequenced by immunoSEQ multiplex PCR, and TCRdb holds only the in-frame ones, with some missing. The sample shows about 100,000 clones, 80% to 90% of them seen only once. V was shortened by 4 bases and J by 1 base, with 6 bases between the two germline ends. The CDR3 spans 13 residues. CDR1 and CDR2 (germline): SGDLS, YYNGEE. This TCR derives from a human donor with classical Hodgkin lymphoma. The chain links TRBV9 to TRBJ1-5; TRBD1 might be the D (5 bases). This material consisted of peripheral blood mononuclear cells (PBMCs), taken before the second cycle of nivolumab. The CDR3 here is CASSRDSNQPQHF. The CDR3 DNA follows: TGTGCCAGCAGCCGGGACAGCAATCAGCCCCAGCATTTT. The full variable domain, with the rest looked up from reference TRBV9 and TRBJ1-5, is DSGVTQTPKHLITATGQRVTLRCSPRSGDLSVYWYQQSLDQGLQFLIQYYNGEERAKGNILERFSAQQFPDLHSELNLSSLELGDSALYFCASSRDSNQPQHFGDGTRLSIL.